These 10 T cell receptor beta chains originate from one sample sequenced in a study of T-cell memory formation after mild COVID-19. MiXCR, run by TCRdb on the 5' RACE reads, gives a single entry per CDR3 protein. The sample yields tens of thousands of distinct CDR3 sequences, approximately 25% seen once. Material: PBMCs or a T cell subset sorted from them (not recorded which). These receptor sequences come from a man younger than 35 who had mild COVID-19 (a few samples of this study predate the infection). Cell type and time point are not known.

V and J are TRBV5-1 and TRBJ1-2, with D perhaps TRBD1 (5 bases). This CDR3 contains 15 residues. Trimming left V 4 bases short and J 8 bases short, with 21 bases between. Germline V gene sequence: CDR1 SGHRS, CDR2 YFSETQ. CDR3 protein: CASSGDDGAVEGYTF. CDR3 coding DNA: TGCGCCAGCAGCGGGGACGACGGGGCGGTGGAAGGCTACACCTTC.

This chain uses TRBV3-1 with TRBJ2-7; no definite D call. V lost 8 bases, J lost 2 bases, and 13 bases lay in between. CDR1 is LGHDT, CDR2 YNNKEL, per germline (reference sequence). This CDR3 has 13 amino acids. CDR3 nucleotides: TGTGCCAGCGGTATGCACAGCGCCTACGAGCAGTACTTC. Translated: CASGMHSAYEQYF.

CDR3 in amino acids: CASLPVGGSPLHF. The CDR3, as DNA: TGTGCCAGCTTACCGGTAGGCGGTTCACCCCTCCACTTT. The genes are TRBV27 and TRBJ1-6; no reliable D call. Trimming left V 8 bases short and J 9 bases short, with 14 bases between. CDR1 is MNHEY and CDR2 is SMNVEV in the germline V gene (reference sequence). The CDR3 spans 13 residues.

This clonotype was seen a single time. This sequence joins TRBV9 and TRBJ1-5; D is perhaps TRBD1 (5 bases). Germline CDR1 and CDR2: SGDLS and YYNGEE. V was cut by 0 bases and J by 1 base, with 5 bases left in between. This CDR3 has 14 residues. This CDR3 is CASSVGDSNQPQHF. Written as DNA, the CDR3 is TGTGCCAGCAGCGTAGGGGACAGCAATCAGCCCCAGCATTTT.

The rearrangement links TRBV11-2 to TRBJ1-2, with D unclear. Germline values: CDR1 SGHAT, CDR2 FQNNGV. V lost 5 bases to trimming and J lost 3 bases, with 10 bases between them. The CDR3 is made up of 13 amino acids. CDR3 nucleotides: TGTGCCAGCAGCCCCCCGGAGGACTATGGCTACACCTTC. This encodes CASSPPEDYGYTF.

This chain uses TRBV9 with TRBJ2-7, with TRBD2 as a possible D gene (5 bases). This CDR3 has 14 residues. The germline V gene has CDR1 SGDLS and CDR2 YYNGEE. V gave up 4 bases and J gave up 5 bases, with 16 bases separating them. Here the CDR3 DNA reads TGTGCCAGCAGCCCCCGACTACCCCCCAACGAGCAGTACTTC. Translating gives CASSPRLPPNEQYF. The full variable domain, rest sourced from reference TRBV9 and TRBJ2-7, is DSGVTQTPKHLITATGQRVTLRCSPRSGDLSVYWYQQSLDQGLQFLIQYYNGEERAKGNILERFSAQQFPDLHSELNLSSLELGDSALYFCASSPRLPPNEQYFGPGTRLTVT.

This clonotype has just a few counts. The V and J genes are TRBV6-2 or TRBV6-3 and TRBJ2-5, with TRBD1 as a possible D gene (6 bases). The germline V gene encodes CDR1 MNHEY and CDR2 SVGEGT. The CDR3 is made up of 15 amino acids. V was clipped by 6 bases and J by 1 base, with 15 bases between them. In nucleotides, the CDR3 is TGTGCCAGCAGCACTTGGTTGGACAGCCAAGAGACCCAGTACTTC. Translated, it gives CASSTWLDSQETQYF.

The CDR3 DNA sequence: TGTGCCACCAGCCCCAGCGGGGGAAAGACCGGGGAGCTGTTTTTT. Translated, it gives CATSPSGGKTGELFF. V usage is TRBV15 and J usage is TRBJ2-2; 8 nucleotides agree with TRBD2. CDR1 and CDR2 (germline): LNHNV, YYDKDF (reference sequence). This CDR3 contains 15 residues. Trimming cost V 5 bases and J 5 bases; bases outside gene matches: 7.

V usage is TRBV7-9 and J usage is TRBJ1-5, with TRBD1 as a possible D gene (5 bases). The CDR3 runs 15 residues. Germline CDR1 reads SEHNR; CDR2 reads FQNEAQ (reference sequence). V was shortened by 5 bases and J by 3 bases, with 14 bases between the two germline ends. Here the CDR3 DNA reads TGTGCCAGCAGCCCGGCGGGGGAGGTCAATCAGCCCCAGCATTTT. Translation gives CASSPAGEVNQPQHF.

The rearrangement joins TRBV5-5 to TRBJ1-1, with TRBD1 as a possible D gene (6 bases). The CDR3 has 17 amino acids. Between the trimmed V and J ends, which lost 2 bases and 0 bases, there was a span of 17 bases. Germline CDR1 reads SGHKS; CDR2 reads YYEKEE (reference sequence). CDR3 DNA sequence: TGTGCCAGCAGCTTATTGTACAGGGTGTTCGTGAACACTGAAGCTTTCTTT. It specifies CASSLLYRVFVNTEAFF.